The T cell receptor (beta chain) under discussion was sequenced for a study of shared clonotypes between healthy human individuals (dated by TCRdb to about 2020). Background for the entire study: A couple of women and three men aged 18 to 49 years were included in the cohort. To estimate repertoire size and how much clonotypes are shared between individuals, the study performed deep sequencing of blood TCR repertoires from roughly five healthy adults. Per donor, three plates each were used for CD4 naive and CD4 memory, two for CD8 naive, and one for CD8 memory. To increase sequencing depth and limit assay-specific biases, TCR repertoire library preparation and sequencing were carried out by different laboratories using diverse techniques. Per donor, leukapheresis produced somewhere between about 0.94 and 10 billion PBMCs. Study-level results and caveats: Rarefaction of sorted-subset datasets indicated incomplete sequencing despite the large sequencing depth. Sampling was limited to blood, and TCR repertoires in tissue likely differ from TCR repertoires in blood. Compared with non-shared clonotypes, the clonotypes found in all four sorted-subset donors had higher generation probabilities. Around 5.4% of naive CD4, 3.5% of naive CD8, about 2.1% of memory CD4, and about 0.4% of memory CD8 clonotypes were shared across four donors. Pairwise subsampling indicated that sequencing depth was expected to affect the degree of clonotype sharing among donors. Because the study included a small number of donors, the genetic and exposure-history diversity represented was limited. Larger estimated clonotype richness was generally found for naive subsets than for memory subsets.

Notes on this clone: The clone's antigen remains unknown. The sample holds no much larger clone one base away, and base qualities are not on file.

From its cysteine to its phenylalanine, the CDR3 spans 15 amino acids. Only CDR3 DNA remains: 45 bases, in frame from the first base. Taken from the germline V gene (reference sequence), the CDR1 and CDR2 loops are SEHNR and FQNEAQ. V and J are trimmed by 4 bases and 2 bases, and the gene matches miss 7 bases of the junction. Using the deep immunoSEQ assay, multiplex PCR amplified TCR CDR3 regions from genomic DNA. Extracted genomic DNA from each cell subset was distributed evenly across all wells of several immunoSEQ 96-well plates, and each plate was treated as a replicate. For sorted subsets, approximately 0.2 ug of genomic DNA, equivalent to around 31,000 T cell genomes, went into each replicate PCR. The purified libraries were quantified using a Qubit 3.0 fluorometer, sized with a Bioanalyzer 2100, and then quantified again using the KAPA Library Quantification kit. Each immunoSEQ 96-well plate was sequenced on its own single-read 150-cycle Illumina NextSeq 550 flow cell. Per the authors' processing: Because the immunoSEQ output included only junctional sequences and no quality scores, the filtering could not be the same as the filtering used for full-length reads. Sequences were annotated with PyIR, a Python wrapper for IgBLAST v1.9, and V/J genes and CDR3 were assigned using IMGT germline references. Any read was removed if the V/J assignment was weak (E-value above 1e-6), the CDR3 was missing, or the read contained stop codons, out-of-frame junctions, or ambiguous translated residues. A V3J clonotype was defined by an identical inferred V gene, J gene, and CDR3 amino acid sequence. Percentage overlap between repertoires was computed as shared unique clonotypes divided by the size of the smaller repertoire. Richness of each repertoire was evaluated using RTK rarefaction, the Chao1 estimator, and Recon v2.1 estimates of unobserved clonotypes. For all TCRbeta clonotypes obtained by the gDNA method from a few donors, generation probabilities were computed with OLGA. TCRdb holds this immuneACCESS table with in-frame rearrangements only. Some clones are missing; in checked studies, unresolved V genes explain under half, and the rest has no known cause. V and J calls and clone size are copied from that table; D and trimming were computed from the DNA. The sample table holds around 2.1 million clones, of which roughly 91% were seen once. The ten largest clonotypes hold around 1.7% of the sample.

CD8 naive samples were obtained by positive selection for CCR7 among CD45RO-negative cells, yielding a CD45RA+CCR7+ population from which TemRA cells were excluded. The donors were healthy, HIV-negative adults who had no recently reported acute infections or vaccinations. All donors were Caucasian adults living in Nashville, Tennessee, USA. After blood collection by leukapheresis, PBMCs were isolated using Ficoll-Histopaque density gradient centrifugation and then cryopreserved in the vapor phase of liquid nitrogen. Analytical flow cytometry was used to check the purity and quantity of every magnetically sorted T cell population. Genomic DNA was isolated from every sorted fraction and measured by UV absorbance on a Nanodrop 2000c.

The rearranged chain carries TRBV7-9 and TRBJ1-2, with 7 bases aligning to TRBD1. This receptor was taken from a man between 18 and 29 years old in good health. Some clones in this sample may be carry-over from other donors' samples. The sequenced sample consisted of naive CD8+ T cells from PBMCs. The sample's cell subset or site label is to be understood as: CD45RA+CCR7+. The CDR3 protein: CASSSSETGNYGYTF. The DNA reads as follows: TGTGCCAGCAGCTCATCCGAGACAGGGAACTATGGCTACACCTTC.